A selection of T cell receptor beta chains follows, all from one sample in a study of regulatory T cells in long-lasting Graves disease. TCRdb independently ran MiXCR on the multiplex PCR reads; one entry per CDR3 protein. Among 250,000 to 300,000 distinct CDR3 sequences listed, about 17% were seen once. The data also belong to a second study, concerning T cells in Graves' hyperthyroidism and ophthalmopathy.

This specimen was peripheral blood mononuclear cells (PBMCs), taken at new diagnosis, from a patient treated with antithyroid drugs. Receptors were obtained from a woman aged 25 to 39 with Graves disease. Both conserved end residues are trimmed from each CDR3. Size is stated for part of the rows, as once, few or many counts, or as a class when the clone is expanded.

clone_size v_call cdr3_aa
many TRBV2 ASSEPRVGGGYT
many TRBV2 ASSEVRARTDTQY
many TRBV5-1 ASSSGLTPRAF
many TRBV20-1 SARDSGTYYEQY
many TRBV2 ASKQRGVSYEQY
many TRBV24-1 ATAHRESTLYSNQPQH
- TRBV3-1 ASSPGTGRYEQY
few TRBV20-1 SAGTGVYQPQH
many TRBV2 ASSLGLGEQY
many TRBV12-3/TRBV12-4 ASSSSPGGLETQY
- TRBV19 ASTWSVLSNTEAF
many TRBV2 ASRSDPGQAGTLH
many TRBV7-3 ASSLDGGGYAIQY
few TRBV5-1 ASSLGASTEAF
many TRBV5-1 ASSLDVGSGNTIY
many TRBV6-5 ASSYAREGSIY
many TRBV20-1 SARDWDSDGYT
- TRBV5-8 ASSLLAGGPLGTDTQY
many TRBV20-1 SAPGHTETQY
many TRBV12-5 ASGPGTGTSNQPQH
many TRBV20-1 SALAQGSTNEKLF
many TRBV24-1 ATSDDTGELF
few TRBV7-2 ASSPVGFNEKLF
many TRBV27 ASRGVQGYTEAF
many TRBV20-1 SARSDETINEKLF
many TRBV6-5 ASSYTRAGELF
many TRBV5-1 ASSAGTSPYNEQF
few TRBV19 ASSIVGGGTEAF
many TRBV3-1 ASSQGTGAEAF
many TRBV3-1 ASSHETSGRGNEQF
few TRBV6-5 ASSLKGSYEQY
few TRBV25-1 ASSEFMAHNEQF
many TRBV12-3/TRBV12-4 ASSFRYGYT
many TRBV11-2 ASTFSPWDRTYEQY
many TRBV6-1 AVRSNGGVSYEQY
many TRBV20-1 SAREGRDQETQY
many TRBV7-2 ASSLRVRGVSGETQY
many TRBV9 ASSVDPGRSTDTQY
- TRBV9 ASSELAGVQETQY
few TRBV14 ASSARLGGGYNEQF
many TRBV10-3 AISDVASTDTQY
many TRBV11-2 ASSLFRGTEAF
many TRBV28 ASSPLDSPRGQPQH
- TRBV28 ASRRPLGGANEETQY
many TRBV2 AGRLQGAYEQY
many TRBV12-5 ASGLVIDHAETQY
few TRBV7-9 ASSLAPQGPNEKLF
- TRBV2 ASSMQRGNQPQH
- TRBV5-4 ASSREGTGYEQY
- TRBV29-1 SVEAWTSGGDVNTGELF
many TRBV20-1 SARDPAAGRSSYEQY
many TRBV5-5 ASSLDGGLNTGELF
many TRBV7-9 ASSFERGPSYNEQF
many TRBV12-3/TRBV12-4 ASSLRGWGTEAF
many TRBV20-1 SASPLGQTDKLF
many TRBV7-2 ASSVRPGLGDQPQH